This T cell receptor beta chain was sequenced for a study of T cells in Graves' hyperthyroidism and ophthalmopathy. RNA transcripts served as the template for amplifying TCR beta CDR3 regions. Primed by the HTBI set, a first-round RT-PCR was run on the TCR CDR3. Using its own MiXCR run on the multiplex PCR reads, TCRdb lists one record per CDR3 protein. This sample carries over 700,000 distinct CDR3 sequences, approximately 18% of them seen once, and the ten largest clones take about a sixth. The origin of this receptor is a woman between 50 and 59 years old with Graves' hyperthyroidism that later progressed to Graves' ophthalmopathy. The sample taken for sequencing was blood.

Here the CDR3 DNA reads TGTGCCAGCAGTGGAGAAAGCTATAGCAATCAGCCCCAGCATTTT. Amino acids: CASSGESYSNQPQHF. V is TRBV6-1 and J is TRBJ1-5; D uncertain. Germline V CDR1 and CDR2: MNHNS, SASEGT. There are 15 residues in the CDR3. Trimming cost V 4 bases and J 0 bases, with 10 bases left between them.